What follows is one TCR beta chain and its context. Antigen unknown. This entry comes from a study of graft-versus-host responses after intestinal transplantation. Study-wide points: Recipient-marrow GvH clones were detected, some having first appeared in ileum or blood.

TCRdb's copy holds only in-frame clones and misses some; the assay was immunoSEQ multiplex PCR. The sample consists of 90,000 to 130,000 clones, 85% to 95% of them appearing once. Here the sequenced sample was unstimulated CD8+ T cells sorted from spleen or lymph node cells, taken before transplant. The TCR originated in a human donor who was the organ donor for an intestinal transplant.

CDR3 in amino acids: CASSFGGTGELFF. In DNA, the CDR3 is TGTGCCAGCAGTTTTGGAGGGACCGGGGAGCTGTTTTTT. V usage is TRBV27 and J usage is TRBJ2-2, with D possibly matching TRBD2 (6 bases). The CDR3 has 13 amino acids. V was pared by 3 bases and J by 5 bases, with 7 bases between. Germline V gene data show CDR1 as MNHEY and CDR2 as SMNVEV (reference sequence).